The 30 T cell receptor beta chains below were found in one sample sequenced in a study of OX40 agonist ivuxolimab in advanced cancers. Produced via immunoSEQ multiplex PCR; TCRdb's table is partial and in-frame only. This sample has about 80,000 clones, with about 92% found just once. Source: CD4+ or CD8+ T cells sorted from blood, taken in a trial of the OX40 agonist ivuxolimab. The origin of the receptors is an adult with an advanced solid tumor such as melanoma, head and neck, liver or kidney cancer.

The V and J genes are TRBV28 and TRBJ2-4, with D perhaps being TRBD1 or TRBD2 (6 bases each). CDR3 length: 16 amino acids. Looked up from germline, CDR1 is MDHEN and CDR2 is SYDVKM. V was shortened by 3 bases and J by 7 bases, with 19 bases between the two germline ends. The CDR3 nucleotides are TGTGCCAGCAGTTTCTTCTCTACAGGGAGGCGGAACATTCAGTACTTC. Translation gives CASSFFSTGRRNIQYF.

A remark on this clone: A read error may account for a junction end that differs from germline. V gene TRBV28 combines with J gene TRBJ2-7; perhaps D is TRBD1 or TRBD2 (7 bases each). Germline V gene data show CDR1 as MDHEN and CDR2 as SYDVKM. CDR3 size: 13 residues. The CDR3 protein is CASSLPRGGAVGF. The CDR3 DNA reads as TGTGCCAGCAGTCTCCCCAGGGGGGGGGCGGTGGGCTTC.

V usage is TRBV19 and J usage is TRBJ1-5; D perhaps matches TRBD1 (6 bases). The CDR3 loop spans 13 amino acids. The V gene lost 6 bases and the J gene lost 3 bases, with 9 bases spanning the gap. CDR1 is LNHDA, CDR2 SQIVND, per germline (reference sequence). The CDR3 region has the DNA TGTGCCAGTAGCGACAGGTACAATCAGCCCCAGCATTTT. It codes for CASSDRYNQPQHF.

The chain joins TRBV5-5 to TRBJ2-7; D gene ambiguous. This CDR3 has 11 residues. Germline V gene lookup returns CDR1 SGHKS and CDR2 YYEKEE (reference sequence). Trimming took 3 bases from V and 5 from J, leaving 6 bases between them. CDR3 bases: TGTGCCAGCAGCTCATTAGACGAGCAGTACTTC. It is translated as CASSSLDEQYF.

The rearrangement links TRBV30 to TRBJ2-7; TRBD2 agrees at 7 bases. The CDR3 has 13 amino acids. Trimming at V came to 2 bases and at J to 3 bases, leaving 4 bases not matched to a gene. CDR1 and CDR2 from the germline V gene are GTSNPN and SVGIG (reference sequence). The CDR3 DNA reads as TGTGCCTGGAGTCGGGGGGAAGGCTACGAGCAGTACTTC. Encoded protein: CAWSRGEGYEQYF.

This chain connects TRBV20-1 to TRBJ2-7, with unresolved D. Trimming removed 3 bases at V and 6 bases at J, with 9 bases between. The CDR3 runs 11 residues. CDR1 is DFQATT and CDR2 is SNEGSKA in the germline V gene (reference sequence). CDR3 amino acids: CSASLGSEQYF. CDR3 nucleotide sequence: TGCAGTGCTAGTTTGGGTTCCGAGCAGTACTTC.

This clone appeared once. The chain has TRBV6-5 and TRBJ1-5; no firm D call. The CDR3 length is 14 residues. Germline V gene data show CDR1 as MNHEY and CDR2 as SVGAGI. The V end was cut by 0 bases, the J end by 7 bases, with 10 bases between. CDR3 nucleotides: TGTGCCAGCAGTTACTCCGGAGGGATCCAGCCCCAGCATTTT. As protein: CASSYSGGIQPQHF.

This clone appeared a few times. In DNA, the CDR3 is TGTGCCATCAGTCCGGGACAGACTCTGTACGGCTACACCTTC. It is translated as CAISPGQTLYGYTF. V gene TRBV10-3 combines with J gene TRBJ1-2, with 7 bases that match TRBD1. This CDR3 contains 14 residues. The germline V gene encodes CDR1 ENHRY and CDR2 SYGVKD. V shed 5 bases, J shed 8 bases, and the junction held 11 bases outside the gene matches.

The rearrangement uses TRBV7-8 and TRBJ2-7; no clear D gene. Between the trimmed V and J ends, which lost 5 bases and 4 bases, there was a span of 9 bases. The CDR3 is made up of 12 amino acids. The V gene's germline CDR1 is SGHVS and CDR2 FQNEAQ. The CDR3 here is CASSPIEYEQYF. CDR3 nucleotides: TGTGCCAGCAGCCCCATAGAGTACGAGCAGTACTTC. Using reference TRBV7-8 and TRBJ2-7 for the parts outside the CDR3, the full variable domain is GAGVSQSPRYKVAKRGQDVALRCDPISGHVSLFWYQQALGQGPEFLTYFQNEAQLDKSGLPSDRFFAERPEGSVSTLKIQRTQQEDSAVYLCASSPIEYEQYFGPGTRLTVT.

The V and J genes are TRBV18 and TRBJ1-4, with 7 bases aligning to TRBD1. CDR1 KGHSH and CDR2 LQKENI come from the germline V gene. V lost 6 bases to trimming and J lost 5 bases; unmatched junction nucleotides: 3. CDR3 length: 13 amino acids. CDR3 in amino acids: CASSRGQNEKLFF. The CDR3 nucleotides read TGTGCCAGCTCCCGGGGACAGAATGAAAAACTGTTTTTT.

The V gene is TRBV25-1, the J gene TRBJ1-2; D ambiguous. V lost 5 bases and J lost 4, with 11 bases in between. The germline V gene encodes CDR1 MGHDK and CDR2 SYGVNS. This CDR3 is 13 amino acids long. The CDR3 is CASSNLGSYGYTF. Here the CDR3 DNA reads TGTGCCAGCAGTAACCTGGGGAGCTATGGCTACACCTTC.

This chain joins TRBV18 and TRBJ2-7, with D possibly being TRBD2 (6 bases). CDR1 and CDR2 from the germline V gene are KGHSH and LQKENI. Trimming stripped 3 bases from V and 6 bases from J, with 15 bases between. CDR3 size: 14 residues. CDR3 sequence reads: CASSPNGRRGEQYF. The CDR3 DNA sequence: TGTGCCAGCTCACCCAACGGGAGAAGAGGCGAGCAGTACTTC.

The V and J genes are TRBV5-6 and TRBJ2-6; no definite D call. The CDR3 is 16 amino acids. Germline CDR1 SGHDT, CDR2 YYEEEE. Trimming stripped 4 bases from V and 0 bases from J, with 11 bases between. The CDR3 sequence is CASSDRHLSGANVLTF. The CDR3, as DNA: TGTGCCAGCAGCGATAGACACCTCTCTGGGGCCAACGTCCTGACTTTC. The whole variable domain, filled in from reference TRBV5-6 and TRBJ2-6, reads DAGVTQSPTHLIKTRGQQVTLRCSPKSGHDTVSWYQQALGQGPQFIFQYYEEEERQRGNFPDRFSGHQFPNYSSELNVNALLLGDSALYLCASSDRHLSGANVLTFGAGSRLTVL.

The chain has TRBV2 and TRBJ2-2; 11 bases are shared with TRBD2. This CDR3 spans 15 amino acids. V lost 6 bases, J lost 1 base, and 1 base stayed unmatched. In germline, CDR1 is SNHLY, CDR2 FYNNEI. The CDR3 is CASRLAGGNTGELFF. CDR3 sequence (DNA): TGTGCCAGCAGGCTAGCGGGAGGGAACACCGGGGAGCTGTTTTTT. The whole variable domain, filled in from reference TRBV2 and TRBJ2-2, reads EPEVTQTPSHQVTQMGQEVILRCVPISNHLYFYWYRQILGQKVEFLVSFYNNEISEKSEIFDDQFSVERPDGSNFTLKIRSTKLEDSAMYFCASRLAGGNTGELFFGEGSRLTVL.

The chain has TRBV7-9 and TRBJ2-3, with no clear D. The V end lost 5 bases, the J end lost 8 bases, and 14 bases lay between the germline ends. CDR1 is SEHNR, CDR2 FQNEAQ, per germline (reference sequence). This CDR3 spans 13 amino acids. CDR3 in DNA: TGTGCCAGCAGCCCTGAGAGCTCCGGTACGCAGTATTTT. It is translated as CASSPESSGTQYF.

The chain links TRBV19 to TRBJ1-1; weak D call: TRBD1 (5 bases). Deletions cut 1 base from V and 4 bases from J, with 16 bases between. The CDR3 has 16 residues. Germline V gives CDR1 LNHDA, CDR2 SQIVND (reference sequence). As DNA, the CDR3 is TGTGCCAGTAGTATAGGGCTCAGGGTCGGAGGCACTGAAGCTTTCTTT. Protein sequence: CASSIGLRVGGTEAFF.

The rearrangement uses TRBV11-3 and TRBJ2-3; 12 nucleotides line up with TRBD2. Germline loops: CDR1 SGHNT, CDR2 YENEEA. Trimming at V came to 3 bases and at J to 0 bases, leaving 10 bases not matched to a gene. This CDR3 contains 19 residues. CDR3 loop: CASSFGWLAGGASTDTQYF. CDR3 sequence (DNA): TGTGCCAGCAGCTTTGGATGGCTAGCGGGGGGGGCTAGCACAGATACGCAGTATTTT.

The chain uses TRBV2 and TRBJ2-3, with D possibly TRBD2 on 5 matching bases. CDR1 SNHLY and CDR2 FYNNEI come from the germline V gene. The CDR3 is made up of 14 amino acids. With 4 bases removed from V and 0 bases from J, the gap between germline ends came to 8 bases. CDR3 sequence reads: CASSVAPSTDTQYF. The DNA of the CDR3 is TGTGCCAGCAGTGTAGCGCCCAGCACAGATACGCAGTATTTT. Drawing the rest from reference TRBV2 and TRBJ2-3, the complete variable domain is EPEVTQTPSHQVTQMGQEVILRCVPISNHLYFYWYRQILGQKVEFLVSFYNNEISEKSEIFDDQFSVERPDGSNFTLKIRSTKLEDSAMYFCASSVAPSTDTQYFGPGTRLTVL.

Only one count was recorded for this clone. The chain links TRBV28 to TRBJ1-2; the D gene is possibly TRBD1 (5 bases). V was pared by 5 bases and J by 5 bases, with 12 bases between. The CDR3 spans 13 residues. Germline V lookup: CDR1 MDHEN, CDR2 SYDVKM. Here the CDR3 reads CASSRDGVYGYTF. CDR3 nucleotide sequence: TGTGCCAGCAGTCGGGACGGAGTATATGGCTACACCTTC.

This chain links TRBV7-2 with TRBJ2-5, with 9 bases that match TRBD1. The J segment lost 7 bases and the V segment lost 5 bases, leaving 8 bases of the junction unmatched. Germline CDR1 SGHTA, CDR2 FQGNSA. This CDR3 is 14 amino acids long. CDR3 nucleotide sequence: TGTGCCAGCAGCCGGGGACAGGGCGGCGGGACCCAGTACTTC. As protein: CASSRGQGGGTQYF.

This sequence joins TRBV6-5 and TRBJ2-5, with TRBD1 matching 7 bases. J gave up 5 bases and V 0 bases, and 6 bases lay outside the gene matches. Looked up from germline, CDR1 is MNHEY and CDR2 is SVGAGI. This CDR3 has 15 amino acids. CDR3 residues: CASSYSRGFGETQYF. The CDR3 nucleotides read TGTGCCAGCAGTTACTCCAGGGGGTTCGGGGAGACCCAGTACTTC.

The chain carries TRBV7-2 and TRBJ1-2; no clear D gene. With 1 base removed from V and 6 bases from J, the gap between germline ends came to 6 bases. This CDR3 contains 12 residues. Germline values: CDR1 SGHTA, CDR2 FQGNSA. CDR3 in amino acids: CASSLGRDGYTF. CDR3 DNA sequence: TGTGCCAGCAGCTTAGGGAGGGATGGCTACACCTTC. Full variable domain (missing parts from reference TRBV7-2 and TRBJ1-2): GAGVSQSPSNKVTEKGKDVELRCDPISGHTALYWYRQSLGQGLEFLIYFQGNSAPDKSGLPSDRFSAERTGGSVSTLTIQRTQQEDSAVYLCASSLGRDGYTFGSGTRLTVV.

The genes are TRBV18 and TRBJ2-7; tentatively, D is TRBD1 (6 bases). There are 15 residues in the CDR3. Trimming left V 3 bases short and J 3 bases short, with 15 bases between. CDR1 and CDR2 from the germline V gene are KGHSH and LQKENI. The CDR3 nucleotides read TGTGCCAGCTCACCTCAGGGATCAGGGGACTACGAGCAGTACTTC. It codes for CASSPQGSGDYEQYF.

V is TRBV5-6 and J is TRBJ2-1, with TRBD1 matching 10 bases. This CDR3 has 15 residues. Germline V gene data show CDR1 as SGHDT and CDR2 as YYEEEE. Trimming cost V 4 bases and J 7 bases; bases outside gene matches: 8. The DNA of the CDR3 is TGTGCCAGCAGCCCGGGACAGGGGAGGAGGAATGAGCAGTTCTTC. Its protein is CASSPGQGRRNEQFF.

The chain is built from TRBV12-5 and TRBJ2-3, with D possibly TRBD2 on 5 matching bases. Trimming left V 6 bases short and J 6 bases short, with 19 bases between. The CDR3 is made up of 15 amino acids. Germline V CDR1 and CDR2: LGHNT, FRNRAP. The CDR3 DNA reads TGTGCTAGTGGAACCAGCTCGCCAACTAGTGATACGCAGTATTTT. Translation: CASGTSSPTSDTQYF. The complete variable domain, with remaining parts taken from reference TRBV12-5 and TRBJ2-3, reads DARVTQTPRHKVTEMGQEVTMRCQPILGHNTVFWYRQTMMQGLELLAYFRNRAPLDDSGMPKDRFSAEMPDATLATLKIQPSEPRDSAVYFCASGTSSPTSDTQYFGPGTRLTVL.

Concerning this clone itself: At the DNA level, this CDR3 is encoded by other sequences in the same sample as well. The V gene is TRBV11-3, the J gene TRBJ2-7; weak D call: TRBD2 (5 bases). Between the trimmed V and J ends, which lost 3 bases and 3 bases, there was a span of 6 bases. CDR3 length: 12 residues. Germline V lookup: CDR1 SGHNT, CDR2 YENEEA. CDR3 nucleotides: TGTGCCAGCAGCTTGAGCGGCTACGAGCAGTACTTC. This encodes CASSLSGYEQYF.

The CDR3 loop reads CASSIGLEQYF. The CDR3, as DNA: TGTGCCAGCAGCATAGGACTTGAGCAGTACTTC. The gene calls are TRBV7-2 and TRBJ2-7; maybe TRBD2 (5 bases). Trimming pared 5 bases from V and 7 bases from J, leaving 9 bases between. Germline-derived CDR1 and CDR2 are SGHTA and FQGNSA. This CDR3 contains 11 residues.

The V and J genes are TRBV2 and TRBJ1-3; maybe TRBD1 (6 bases). Trimming took 7 bases from V and 1 from J, leaving 11 bases between them. The CDR3 totals 14 residues. The V gene's germline CDR1 is SNHLY and CDR2 FYNNEI. CDR3 sequence (DNA): TGTGCCAGCACCCGGACAGATTCTGGAAACACCATATATTTT. Its translation: CASTRTDSGNTIYF.

The chain joins TRBV5-6 to TRBJ2-3; 11 bases are a match to TRBD1. V trimming: 4 bases; J trimming: 1 base; junction bases outside the gene matches: 11. The length of the CDR3 is 18 residues. The germline gives CDR1 SGHDT, CDR2 YYEEEE. This chain's CDR3 is CASSPGQGVLPGTDTQYF. CDR3 DNA: TGTGCCAGCAGCCCGGGACAGGGGGTATTGCCTGGCACAGATACGCAGTATTTT.

This clone was observed a single time. V usage is TRBV6-5 and J usage is TRBJ1-4, with D perhaps TRBD1 (5 bases). The V and J ends lost 0 bases and 2 bases respectively, with 7 bases between them. This CDR3 contains 15 residues. Germline CDR1 reads MNHEY; CDR2 reads SVGAGI. CDR3 sequence reads: CASSYSAGTNEKLFF. The CDR3 DNA reads TGTGCCAGCAGTTACTCGGCAGGGACTAATGAAAAACTGTTTTTT.